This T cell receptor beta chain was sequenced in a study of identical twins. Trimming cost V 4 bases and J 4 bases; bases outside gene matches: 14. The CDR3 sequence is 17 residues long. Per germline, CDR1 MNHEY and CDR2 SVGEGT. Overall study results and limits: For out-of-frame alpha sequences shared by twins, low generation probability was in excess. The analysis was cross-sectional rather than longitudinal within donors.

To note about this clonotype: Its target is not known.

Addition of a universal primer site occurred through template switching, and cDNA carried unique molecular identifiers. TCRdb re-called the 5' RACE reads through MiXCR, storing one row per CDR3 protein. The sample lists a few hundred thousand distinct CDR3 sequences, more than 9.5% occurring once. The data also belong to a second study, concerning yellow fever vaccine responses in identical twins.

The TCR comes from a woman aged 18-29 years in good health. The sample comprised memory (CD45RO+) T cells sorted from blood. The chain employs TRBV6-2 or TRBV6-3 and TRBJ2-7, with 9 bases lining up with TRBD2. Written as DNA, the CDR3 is TGTGCCAGCAGTTGGATTTTAGCGGGAGAATACCCTTACGAGCAGTACTTC. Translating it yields CASSWILAGEYPYEQYF.